One sample yielded the 22 T cell receptor beta chains listed below, sequenced in a study of cytomegalovirus exposure and HLA in healthy donors. Sequencing was performed with immunoSEQ multiplex PCR; in TCRdb, only in-frame clones are kept and a portion is missing. The table has 190,000 or so clones, more than 65% seen once. The specimen was PBMCs. The receptors shown here come from a young woman in good health and CMV-seropositive.

The genes are TRBV2 and TRBJ1-1, with TRBD1 identical over 10 bases. CDR1 is SNHLY, CDR2 FYNNEI, per germline. The length of the CDR3 is 16 residues. Unmatched junction bases numbered 7, after V lost 6 bases and J lost 0 bases. The CDR3 nucleotides read TGTGCCAGCAGGGGTGGACAGGGGGTTGTGAACACTGAAGCTTTCTTT. This encodes CASRGGQGVVNTEAFF. Looking up the rest from reference TRBV2 and TRBJ1-1 gives the full variable domain: EPEVTQTPSHQVTQMGQEVILRCVPISNHLYFYWYRQILGQKVEFLVSFYNNEISEKSEIFDDQFSVERPDGSNFTLKIRSTKLEDSAMYFCASRGGQGVVNTEAFFGQGTRLTVV.

The chain has TRBV7-9 and TRBJ1-1; D ambiguous. The V gene lost 1 base and the J gene lost 7 bases, with 13 bases spanning the gap. The CDR3 totals 14 residues. Germline loops: CDR1 SEHNR, CDR2 FQNEAQ (reference sequence). The CDR3, as DNA: TGTGCCAGCAGCTTAGGGGAGGTTGTTGTTGAAGCTTTCTTT. It encodes CASSLGEVVVEAFF.

This chain uses TRBV5-1 with TRBJ1-4; TRBD1 is a possible D gene (5 bases). The CDR3 consists of 15 residues. CDR1 SGHRS and CDR2 YFSETQ come from the germline V gene. V was shortened by 5 bases and J by 0 bases, with 11 bases between the two germline ends. The CDR3 is CASSRGHSTNEKLFF. In DNA, the CDR3 is TGCGCCAGCAGTCGCGGACATTCAACTAATGAAAAACTGTTTTTT.

The chain is built from TRBV5-6 and TRBJ2-5; D possibly corresponds to TRBD2 (5 bases). Germline CDR1 SGHDT, CDR2 YYEEEE. The CDR3 consists of 13 residues. The V and J ends lost 4 bases and 2 bases respectively, with 9 bases between them. The CDR3 loop reads CASSGGSQETQYF. CDR3 nucleotide sequence: TGTGCCAGCAGCGGAGGCAGTCAAGAGACCCAGTACTTC.

V usage is TRBV4-1 and J usage is TRBJ2-1, with D perhaps TRBD1 (8 bases). Trimming left V 4 bases short and J 7 bases short, with 17 bases between. CDR1 and CDR2 (germline): MGHRA, YSYEKL. The CDR3 has 15 residues. The CDR3 nucleotides read TGCGCCAGCAGCCCCTGGACAGGGAGGGAAAATGAGCAGTTCTTC. Its protein is CASSPWTGRENEQFF.

This sequence joins TRBV4-1 and TRBJ2-3; 9 nucleotides line up with TRBD2. Germline CDR1 is MGHRA and CDR2 is YSYEKL. This CDR3 comprises 15 residues. The V gene end was trimmed by 4 bases and the J gene end by 0 bases; junction bases not matched to a gene: 2. The DNA of the CDR3 is TGCGCCAGCAGCCCGACTAGCGGTAGCACAGATACGCAGTATTTT. The encoded protein is CASSPTSGSTDTQYF.

The rearrangement joins TRBV6-5 to TRBJ2-7; 8 nucleotides align to TRBD1. Trimming removed 8 bases from V and 5 bases from J; junction bases left unmatched: 11. Germline-derived CDR1 and CDR2 are MNHEY and SVGAGI. This CDR3 has 14 residues. In nucleotides, the CDR3 is TGTGCCAGCCGCCTTAGGACAGGGTCCCACGAGCAGTACTTC. Translation gives CASRLRTGSHEQYF.

The chain combines TRBV6-4 with TRBJ2-1; maybe TRBD1 (5 bases). The CDR3 has 16 residues. Germline V gene data show CDR1 as MRHNA and CDR2 as SNTAGT. The V and J ends lost 0 bases and 4 bases respectively, with 13 bases between them. CDR3 sequence (DNA): TGTGCCAGCAGTGACTCGCTGGGGCAGCCTTACAATGAGCAGTTCTTC. It encodes CASSDSLGQPYNEQFF.

The rearrangement links TRBV27 to TRBJ2-7; weak D call: TRBD1 (6 bases). The germline gives CDR1 MNHEY, CDR2 SMNVEV (reference sequence). V lost 5 bases and J 3 bases, leaving 17 bases between the germline ends. There are 15 residues in the CDR3. The CDR3 bases are TGTGCCAGCAGTCCCGACAGGCTACGGGTCTACGAGCAGTACTTC. Its protein product is CASSPDRLRVYEQYF.

The rearrangement joins TRBV11-3 to TRBJ2-1, with 11 nucleotides matching TRBD2. Germline assignment: CDR1 SGHNT and CDR2 YENEEA. V dropped 5 bases and J dropped 9; count of bases not matched to a gene: 3. There are 13 residues in the CDR3. CDR3: CASSRGLAAEQFF. CDR3 DNA: TGTGCCAGCAGCCGGGGACTAGCGGCTGAGCAGTTCTTC.

This clone was seen a few times. This chain connects TRBV2 to TRBJ2-7, with a weak D call TRBD2 (5 bases). The CDR3 has 14 residues. Germline lookup yields CDR1 SNHLY and CDR2 FYNNEI. Trimming removed 3 bases at V and 3 bases at J, with 12 bases between. CDR3 amino acids: CASSDNGVFYEQYF. The CDR3 DNA reads TGTGCCAGCAGTGATAACGGGGTCTTCTACGAGCAGTACTTC.

V is TRBV5-1 and J is TRBJ2-1, with TRBD1 matching over 7 bases. Unmatched junction bases numbered 6, after V lost 4 bases and J lost 5 bases. This CDR3 contains 14 residues. Per the germline V gene, CDR1 is SGHRS and CDR2 is YFSETQ. Here the CDR3 reads CASSIRDSDNEQFF. The DNA of the CDR3 is TGCGCCAGCAGCATCCGGGACAGCGACAATGAGCAGTTCTTC.

This clone was counted only a few times. The CDR3 DNA reads as TGTGCCAGCAGCGTTTGGACTAGCGGGAGTGATGAGCAGTTCTTC. It translates to CASSVWTSGSDEQFF. The chain joins TRBV9 to TRBJ2-1; 13 bases line up with TRBD2. CDR3 size: 15 residues. Germline values: CDR1 SGDLS, CDR2 YYNGEE. After removal of 2 bases from V and 8 bases from J, the junction contained 4 bases not matched to a gene. Complete variable domain (other parts from reference TRBV9 and TRBJ2-1): DSGVTQTPKHLITATGQRVTLRCSPRSGDLSVYWYQQSLDQGLQFLIQYYNGEERAKGNILERFSAQQFPDLHSELNLSSLELGDSALYFCASSVWTSGSDEQFFGPGTRLTVL.

This clone has more than one count but fewer than ten. The rearrangement uses TRBV9 and TRBJ2-1; TRBD2 matches 11 bases. CDR3 length: 13 residues. Germline V gives CDR1 SGDLS, CDR2 YYNGEE. V gave up 8 bases and J gave up 5 bases; unmatched junction bases: 3. As DNA, the CDR3 is TGTGCCAGTACGGGACTAGCGGACAATGAGCAGTTCTTC. Its protein is CASTGLADNEQFF.

The chain uses TRBV29-1 and TRBJ2-1; 10 bases map to TRBD2. In germline, CDR1 is SQVTM, CDR2 ANQGSEA. This CDR3 has 14 residues. The V gene end was trimmed by 4 bases and the J gene end by 7 bases; junction bases not matched to a gene: 7. This CDR3 is CSVAVLAGVNEQFF. The CDR3 DNA follows: TGCAGCGTTGCAGTTCTAGCGGGAGTAAATGAGCAGTTCTTC.

The chain carries TRBV6-6 and TRBJ1-5; D ambiguous. The CDR3 covers 12 residues. Per germline, CDR1 MNHNY and CDR2 SVGAGI (reference sequence). The V end was cut by 6 bases, the J end by 5 bases, with 8 bases between. The CDR3 DNA follows: TGTGCCAGCAGGGGGAGGGATCAGCCCCAGCATTTT. Translated, it gives CASRGRDQPQHF.

The V call is TRBV28, the J call TRBJ2-7; 8 bases match TRBD2. The length of the CDR3 is 16 residues. Germline CDR1 and CDR2: MDHEN and SYDVKM. With V trimmed by 5 bases and J by 4 bases, 13 bases remained unmatched. The CDR3 spells CASSNPLLADKYEQYF. The CDR3 region has the DNA TGTGCCAGCAGTAACCCTCTACTAGCGGATAAGTACGAGCAGTACTTC.

This clone was recorded a few times. This sequence joins TRBV11-2 and TRBJ2-7; D is unclear. The CDR3 has 12 amino acids. The V gene lost 1 base and the J gene lost 5 bases, with 6 bases spanning the gap. Per the germline V gene, CDR1 is SGHAT and CDR2 is FQNNGV. The CDR3 loop reads CASSLVPDEQYF. The CDR3 nucleotides read TGTGCCAGCAGCTTAGTTCCGGACGAGCAGTACTTC.

Comment on this clone: Relative to the germline gene, one junction end is altered; a read error may explain this. This sequence joins TRBV6-6 and TRBJ1-3; 8 nucleotides match TRBD1. The CDR3 runs 13 residues. Germline-derived CDR1 and CDR2 are MNHNY and SVGAGI (reference sequence). In nucleotides, the CDR3 is TGTGCCAGCAGTCACGGACAGGGATCGGCCCAGGATTTT. Amino acid sequence: CASSHGQGSAQDF.

The V call is TRBV7-2, the J call TRBJ2-7; the D gene is possibly TRBD2 (6 bases). Per the germline V gene, CDR1 is SGHTA and CDR2 is FQGNSA. The CDR3 sequence is 16 residues long. Trimming stripped 1 base from V and 4 bases from J, with 17 bases between. DNA of the CDR3: TGTGCCAGCAGCTTAGGGTTCCCGCGGGATGAGTACGAGCAGTACTTC. Its protein is CASSLGFPRDEYEQYF.

The chain joins TRBV6-5 to TRBJ2-3, with 12 bases identical to TRBD2. J gave up 8 bases and V 7 bases, and 7 bases lay outside the gene matches. CDR3 length: 14 residues. CDR1 is MNHEY, CDR2 SVGAGI, per germline. The DNA of the CDR3 is TGTGCCAGCAAACGACTAGCGGGAGTTGGTACGCAGTATTTT. Protein product: CASKRLAGVGTQYF.

CDR3 region: CAISVSGSTYEQYF. The CDR3 DNA sequence: TGTGCCATCAGTGTCTCGGGTAGCACCTACGAGCAGTACTTC. The chain carries TRBV10-3 and TRBJ2-7; no reliable D call. The V end was cut by 4 bases, the J end by 2 bases, with 12 bases between. The CDR3 consists of 14 residues. Germline-derived CDR1 and CDR2 are ENHRY and SYGVKD.